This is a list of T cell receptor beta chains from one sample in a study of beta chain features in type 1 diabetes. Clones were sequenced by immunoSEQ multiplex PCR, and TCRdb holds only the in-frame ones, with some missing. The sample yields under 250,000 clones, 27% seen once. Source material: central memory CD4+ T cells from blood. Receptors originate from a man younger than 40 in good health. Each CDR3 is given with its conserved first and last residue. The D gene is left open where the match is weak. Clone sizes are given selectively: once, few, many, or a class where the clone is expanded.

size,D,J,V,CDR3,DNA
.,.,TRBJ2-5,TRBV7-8,CASSPGDRFQETQYF,TGTGCCAGCAGCCCAGGGGACCGCTTTCAAGAGACCCAGTACTTC
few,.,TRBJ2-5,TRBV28,CASSFSKQAISYF,TGTGCCAGCAGTTTTTCGAAGCAGGCAATAAGCTACTTC
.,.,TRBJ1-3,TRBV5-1,CASSLEGGSGNTIYF,TGCGCCAGCAGCTTGGAGGGCGGCTCTGGAAACACCATATATTTT
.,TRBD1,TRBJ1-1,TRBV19,CASGTGRLNTEAFF,TGTGCCAGCGGGACAGGGCGCCTGAACACTGAAGCTTTCTTT
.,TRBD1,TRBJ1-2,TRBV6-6,CASKRQGMDGYTF,TGTGCCAGCAAGAGACAGGGGATGGATGGCTACACCTTC
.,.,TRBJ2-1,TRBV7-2,CASRGVEQFF,TGTGCCAGCAGGGGGGTGGAGCAGTTCTTC
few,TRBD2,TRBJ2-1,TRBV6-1,CASRALARETNEQFF,TGTGCCAGCAGGGCACTAGCGCGAGAGACCAATGAGCAGTTCTTC
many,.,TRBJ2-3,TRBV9,CASSVEDTQYF,TGTGCCAGCAGCGTAGAAGATACGCAGTATTTT
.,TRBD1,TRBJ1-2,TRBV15,CATSRGQGPQDYGYTF,TGTGCCACCAGCAGAGGACAGGGCCCTCAAGACTATGGCTACACCTTC
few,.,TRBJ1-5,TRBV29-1,CSVLLGGPNQPQHF,TGCAGCGTTTTATTAGGGGGGCCAAATCAGCCCCAGCATTTT
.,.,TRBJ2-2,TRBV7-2,CASSLAKTGELFF,TGTGCCAGCAGCTTAGCGAAGACCGGGGAGCTGTTTTTT
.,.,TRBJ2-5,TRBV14,CASSQDGRVGETQYF,TGTGCCAGCAGCCAAGACGGCAGGGTGGGTGAGACCCAGTACTTC
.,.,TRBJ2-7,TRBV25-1,CASSDHSTYEQYF,TGTGCCAGCAGTGATCACAGTACATACGAGCAGTACTTC
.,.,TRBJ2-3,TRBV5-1,CASSDSSEGDTQYF,TGCGCCAGCAGTGATTCGTCAGAGGGAGATACGCAGTATTTT
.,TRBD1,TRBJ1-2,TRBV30,CAWSQSNKDRDGGYTF,TGTGCCTGGAGCCAATCAAACAAGGACAGGGACGGTGGCTACACCTTC
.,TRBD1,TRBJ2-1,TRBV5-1,CASSLADRQDEQFF,TGCGCCAGCAGCTTGGCGGACAGGCAAGATGAGCAGTTCTTC
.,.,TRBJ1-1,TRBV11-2,CASSLEPGMNTEAFF,TGTGCCAGCAGCTTAGAACCGGGAATGAACACTGAAGCTTTCTTT
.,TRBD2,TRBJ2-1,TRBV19,CASNVGASGVNEQFF,TGTGCCAGTAATGTTGGGGCTAGCGGCGTCAATGAGCAGTTCTTC
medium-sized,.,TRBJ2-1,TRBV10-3,CAITTAESSYNEQFF,TGTGCCATCACCACAGCGGAGAGCTCCTACAATGAGCAGTTCTTC
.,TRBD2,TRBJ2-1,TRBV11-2,CASSYLAGSYNEQFF,TGTGCCAGCAGCTACCTAGCGGGGTCCTACAATGAGCAGTTCTTC
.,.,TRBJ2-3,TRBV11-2,CASSWTVAADTQYF,TGTGCCAGCAGCTGGACGGTTGCGGCAGATACGCAGTATTTT
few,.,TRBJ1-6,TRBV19,CASSGKTSPLHF,TGTGCCAGTAGTGGGAAGACATCACCCCTCCACTTT
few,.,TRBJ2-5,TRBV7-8,CASSLVRGEETQYF,TGTGCCAGCAGCTTAGTCAGGGGGGAAGAGACCCAGTACTTC
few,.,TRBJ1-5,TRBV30,CAWSGQGYQPQHF,TGTGCCTGGTCGGGGCAGGGATATCAGCCCCAGCATTTT
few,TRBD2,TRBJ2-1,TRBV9,CASSFGSGGEQFF,TGTGCCAGCAGCTTCGGGAGCGGGGGTGAGCAGTTCTTC
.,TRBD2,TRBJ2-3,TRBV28,CASSTPGLAGGRDTQYF,TGTGCCAGCAGTACTCCGGGACTAGCGGGAGGTAGGGATACGCAGTATTTT
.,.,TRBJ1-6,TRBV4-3,CASSQDQVSPLHF,TGCGCCAGCAGCCAAGATCAAGTTTCACCCCTCCACTTT
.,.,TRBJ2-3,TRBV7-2,CASSLPIWDQPDTQYF,TGTGCCAGCAGCTTGCCAATCTGGGACCAACCAGATACGCAGTATTTT
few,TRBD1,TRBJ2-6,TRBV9,CASSTRTGARSGANVLTF,TGTGCCAGCAGCACCCGGACAGGGGCCCGATCTGGGGCCAACGTCCTGACTTTC
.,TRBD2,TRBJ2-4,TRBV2,CASKAGDIRGNIQYF,TGTGCCAGCAAAGCGGGAGACATCCGGGGAAACATTCAGTACTTC
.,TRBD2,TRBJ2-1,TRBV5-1,CASSLNSGRNNEQFF,TGCGCCAGCAGCTTGAATAGCGGGAGGAACAATGAGCAGTTCTTC
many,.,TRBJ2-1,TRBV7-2,CASSFGPKGYNEQFF,TGTGCCAGCAGCTTTGGGCCAAAAGGCTACAATGAGCAGTTCTTC
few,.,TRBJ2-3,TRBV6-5,CASKGRTDTQYF,TGTGCCAGCAAAGGGCGGACAGATACGCAGTATTTT
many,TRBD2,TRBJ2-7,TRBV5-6,CASSSYHSGDAYEQYF,TGTGCCAGCAGCTCCTACCATAGCGGGGATGCCTACGAGCAGTACTTC
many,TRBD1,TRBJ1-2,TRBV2,CASIGTGRTDGYTF,TGTGCCAGCATCGGGACAGGGCGGACGGACGGCTACACCTTC
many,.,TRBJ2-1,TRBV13,CASGLGTYNEQFF,TGTGCCAGCGGGCTGGGAACCTACAATGAGCAGTTCTTC
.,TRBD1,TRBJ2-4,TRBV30,CAWSVGTGLWDIQYF,TGTGCCTGGAGTGTGGGGACAGGGTTGTGGGACATTCAGTACTTC
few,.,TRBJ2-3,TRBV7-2,CASSPGLNTQYF,TGTGCCAGCAGCCCCGGTCTAAATACGCAGTATTTT
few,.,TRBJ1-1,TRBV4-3,CASRHAGYTEAFF,TGCGCCAGCAGGCACGCGGGGTACACTGAAGCTTTCTTT
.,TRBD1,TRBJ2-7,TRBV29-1,CSVEDRVGGQGYEQYF,TGCAGCGTTGAAGATAGAGTGGGTGGACAGGGCTACGAGCAGTACTTC
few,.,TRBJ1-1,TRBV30,CAWSVPVGGTEAFF,TGTGCCTGGAGTGTACCGGTGGGGGGTACTGAAGCTTTCTTT
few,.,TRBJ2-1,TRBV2,CASSPGRPPDELFF,TGTGCCAGCAGTCCTGGGAGGCCTCCCGATGAGCTGTTCTTC
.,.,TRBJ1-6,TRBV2,CASSEGQSPLHF,TGTGCCAGCAGTGAAGGTCAATCACCCCTCCACTTT
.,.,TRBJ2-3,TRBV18,CASSPPVSNTQYF,TGTGCCAGCTCACCACCTGTGTCAAATACGCAGTATTTT
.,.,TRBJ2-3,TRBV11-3,CASSLGFPGPASPDTQYF,TGTGCCAGCAGCTTAGGGTTCCCCGGGCCAGCATCGCCAGATACGCAGTATTTT
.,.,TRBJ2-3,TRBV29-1,CSVVGQGNEDTDTQYF,TGCAGCGTTGTGGGTCAGGGGAATGAAGACACAGATACGCAGTATTTT